This T cell receptor beta chain stems from a study of cytomegalovirus exposure and HLA in healthy donors. Study-wide points: HLA alleles were associated with some 17,000 TCR beta sequences in a later analysis at 0.05 false discovery rate.

Remarks on this clone: Antigen unknown.

V shed 10 bases and J 7 bases; nucleotides not matched to a gene: 18. Germline V lookup: CDR1 MDHEN, CDR2 SYDVKM. This CDR3 comprises 16 residues. PCR involved 60 Vbeta and 13 Jbeta primers. The method was immunoSEQ multiplex PCR; TCRdb's version includes in-frame clones alone and lacks a portion of them. This sample's table has roughly 55,000 clones. Sample: PBMCs. This clonotype was sampled from a woman in her 50s in good health and CMV-seropositive. The chain couples TRBV28 to TRBJ2-7; TRBD1 aligns across 11 bases. The CDR3 here is CAILGTPGTGGGEQYF. In nucleotides, the CDR3 is TGTGCCATCCTAGGGACCCCTGGGACAGGGGGAGGGGAGCAGTACTTC.